The 10 T cell receptor beta chains in this list originate from one sample, sequenced in a study of cytomegalovirus exposure and HLA in healthy donors. The primer mix had 60 Vbeta and 13 Jbeta primers. Using immunoSEQ multiplex PCR, the repertoire was profiled, and TCRdb retains in-frame clones only, with some absent. The sample lists 150,000 to 200,000 clones; approximately 80% were seen once. Input material: PBMCs. The origin of the receptors is a woman aged 25 to 39 in good health and CMV-seronegative.

The CDR3 is CASSLGGGGTEKLFF. DNA for the CDR3: TGTGCCAGCAGCTTGGGCGGGGGAGGCACTGAAAAACTGTTTTTT. This chain joins TRBV5-6 and TRBJ1-4, with D tentatively TRBD1 (5 bases). This CDR3 has 15 amino acids. Germline V CDR1 and CDR2: SGHDT, YYEEEE. V lost 0 bases and J 7 bases, leaving 13 bases between the germline ends.

The chain links TRBV19 to TRBJ2-6; unclear D gene. Trimming stripped 3 bases from V and 2 bases from J, with 8 bases between. The CDR3 is 15 residues long. Germline loops: CDR1 LNHDA, CDR2 SQIVND (reference sequence). CDR3 loop: CASSIGWAGANVLTF. The CDR3, as DNA: TGTGCCAGTAGTATCGGGTGGGCTGGGGCCAACGTCCTGACTTTC.

The chain employs TRBV7-3 and TRBJ2-1, with 7 bases aligning to TRBD2. Germline V gene sequence: CDR1 SGHTA, CDR2 FQGTGA. J lost 0 bases, V lost 0 bases, and 5 bases had no gene match. The CDR3 runs 17 residues. CDR3 loop: CASSLTWGGSSYNEQFF. The DNA of the CDR3 is TGTGCCAGCAGCTTAACCTGGGGCGGGAGCTCCTACAATGAGCAGTTCTTC.

The V call is TRBV6-5, the J call TRBJ2-3; 8 bases fit TRBD1. V gave up 0 bases and J gave up 4 bases; unmatched junction bases: 0. There are 14 residues in the CDR3. Germline lookup yields CDR1 MNHEY and CDR2 SVGAGI. The CDR3 here is CASSYSTGADTQYF. In DNA, the CDR3 is TGTGCCAGCAGTTACTCGACAGGGGCAGATACGCAGTATTTT.

The table lists this clone with a few counts. This sequence joins TRBV6-5 and TRBJ1-1; 7 nucleotides align to TRBD1. Trimming at V came to 0 bases and at J to 4 bases, leaving 5 bases not matched to a gene. CDR3 length equals 15 residues. Germline V lookup: CDR1 MNHEY, CDR2 SVGAGI. This CDR3 is CASSYSLTGSTEAFF. In DNA form, the CDR3 reads TGTGCCAGCAGTTACTCCTTGACAGGGTCCACTGAAGCTTTCTTT.

J is TRBJ1-2 and V is TRBV6-1; D unresolved. CDR1 is MNHNS, CDR2 SASEGT, per germline. CDR3 length: 14 amino acids. Trimming removed 6 bases at V and 1 base at J, with 12 bases between. As DNA, the CDR3 is TGTGCCAGCAGCCCCCCCCGGGGTAACTATGGCTACACCTTC. Its translation: CASSPPRGNYGYTF.

The J gene is TRBJ1-5, the V gene TRBV7-9; D might be TRBD1 (6 bases). The V and J ends lost 1 base and 0 bases respectively, with 10 bases between them. In germline, CDR1 is SEHNR, CDR2 FQNEAQ (reference sequence). The CDR3 contains 16 residues. The CDR3 loop reads CASSLVLGASNQPQHF. The DNA for the CDR3 is TGTGCCAGCAGCTTAGTTCTGGGGGCTAGCAATCAGCCCCAGCATTTT.

The chain joins TRBV6-4 to TRBJ2-1, with TRBD2 matching over 13 bases. This CDR3 is 15 amino acids long. The trim removed 4 bases at V and 8 bases at J, leaving 5 bases unmatched. Per germline, CDR1 MRHNA and CDR2 SNTAGT. CDR3 bases: TGTGCCAGCAGTGGGACTAGCGGGAGTCGGTATGAGCAGTTCTTC. Translated: CASSGTSGSRYEQFF.

The chain has TRBV27 and TRBJ1-4, with a weak D call TRBD1 (5 bases). The CDR3 is 16 residues long. Trimming took 5 bases from V and 7 from J, leaving 20 bases between them. CDR1 and CDR2 from the germline V gene are MNHEY and SMNVEV (reference sequence). The CDR3: CASSPLLDSLSEKLFF. CDR3 nucleotide sequence: TGTGCCAGCAGTCCCCTCCTAGACAGTCTTAGTGAAAAACTGTTTTTT. Full variable domain (outside the CDR3, taken from reference TRBV27 and TRBJ1-4): EAQVTQNPRYLITVTGKKLTVTCSQNMNHEYMSWYRQDPGLGLRQIYYSMNVEVTDKGDVPEGYKVSRKEKRNFPLILESPSPNQTSLYFCASSPLLDSLSEKLFFGSGTQLSVL.

The CDR3 nucleotides read TGTGCCAGCAGCTTGGTTCATTCGGTGGAGACCCAGTACTTC. Protein: CASSLVHSVETQYF. The chain links TRBV5-8 to TRBJ2-5; no clear D. Germline V gene data show CDR1 as SGHTS and CDR2 as YDEGEE. The CDR3 totals 14 residues. V lost 0 bases to trimming and J lost 5 bases, with 11 bases between them.